This TCR beta chain was captured by sequencing in a study of cytomegalovirus exposure and HLA in healthy donors. This clone is a singleton in its sample. Its target is unknown. The junction departs from the called germline gene at one end, perhaps through a read error. Findings and limits, study-wide: Reports showed the classifier diagnosing cytomegalovirus status with high specificity and sensitivity.

Researchers ran the PCR with 60 Vbeta and 13 Jbeta primers. The repertoire was sequenced with immunoSEQ multiplex PCR; TCRdb's copy has only in-frame clones and lacks some. The sample holds fewer than 250,000 clones; roughly 87% are singletons and the top ten take approximately 6%. The sample was PBMCs. The TCR originated in a man aged 35 to 55 in good health and CMV-seropositive.

The CDR3 DNA reads TGTGCTAGCAGCTTAGGCTCCGGACAGGGTAACACCGGGGAGCTGTTTTTT. This gives the protein CASSLGSGQGNTGELFF. This chain links TRBV7-7 with TRBJ2-2; TRBD1 matches 8 bases. The CDR3 contains 17 residues. Germline loops: CDR1 SSHAT, CDR2 FNYEAQ (reference sequence).